These 17 T cell receptor beta chains were sequenced from one sample in a study of blood T cell repertoires in COVID-19. Only in-frame clones appear in the TCRdb table, and some are missing; sequencing was by immunoSEQ multiplex PCR. Here the sample spans fewer than 350,000 clones, approximately 88% being singletons. The sample was PBMCs or T cells enriched from blood (not recorded which). The receptor set was obtained from a middle-aged woman who had recovered from COVID-19.

DNA of the CDR3: TGTGCCAGTAGAAAAGAGTCGAGGACTGAAGCTTTCTTT. This encodes CASRKESRTEAFF. This chain connects TRBV19 to TRBJ1-1; D is unclear. Germline CDR1 is LNHDA and CDR2 is SQIVND (reference sequence). The CDR3 is 13 amino acids. Trimming took off 6 bases at V and 5 bases at J, with 13 bases between the two ends.

The chain combines TRBV18 with TRBJ1-6, with D unclear. V was shortened by 10 bases and J by 3 bases, with 10 bases between the two germline ends. The length of the CDR3 is 13 residues. CDR1 and CDR2 from the germline V gene are KGHSH and LQKENI. For the CDR3, the DNA is TGTGCCACCACAGAAAACTATAATTCACCCCTCCACTTT. It is translated as CATTENYNSPLHF.

This chain connects TRBV2 to TRBJ1-4; 7 bases match TRBD1. V gave up 7 bases and J gave up 3 bases; unmatched junction bases: 5. The CDR3 extends over 14 amino acids. The germline CDR1 and CDR2 sequences are SNHLY and FYNNEI. Written as DNA, the CDR3 is TGTGCCAGCAAAGTCCAGGGGGCTAATGAAAAACTGTTTTTT. Translating it yields CASKVQGANEKLFF.

The chain is built from TRBV18 and TRBJ2-4; D is ambiguous. Deletions cut 0 bases from V and 9 bases from J, with 12 bases between. The germline gives CDR1 KGHSH, CDR2 LQKENI. The CDR3 length is 14 residues. The CDR3 DNA reads TGTGCCAGCTCACCACCGGAACATACAGTCATTCAGTACTTC. Translation: CASSPPEHTVIQYF.

V usage is TRBV4-1 and J usage is TRBJ2-1; the D gene is possibly TRBD1 (5 bases). Trimming cost V 0 bases and J 5 bases, with 8 bases left between them. CDR3 length: 14 amino acids. Germline V CDR1 and CDR2: MGHRA, YSYEKL. CDR3 DNA: TGCGCCAGCAGCCAAGAAGGGGCCAACAATGAGCAGTTCTTC. Its translation: CASSQEGANNEQFF.

V is TRBV18 and J is TRBJ2-1, with no clear D. CDR1 KGHSH and CDR2 LQKENI come from the germline V gene. The CDR3 sequence is 12 residues long. V lost 3 bases and J lost 6, with 6 bases in between. The CDR3 spells CASSPSRNEQFF. As DNA, the CDR3 is TGTGCCAGCTCACCCAGTCGCAATGAGCAGTTCTTC.

The chain has TRBV18 and TRBJ2-1; D gene unclear. The CDR3 covers 11 residues. Germline values: CDR1 KGHSH, CDR2 LQKENI. Trimming pared 4 bases from V and 8 bases from J, leaving 6 bases between. The CDR3 DNA is TGTGCCAGCTCACACAACGATGAGCAGTTCTTC. This encodes CASSHNDEQFF.

The V call is TRBV4-2, the J call TRBJ1-2, with a weak D call TRBD1 (5 bases). Germline V gene sequence: CDR1 LGHNA, CDR2 YNFKEQ. CDR3 length equals 15 residues. Deletions cut 4 bases from V and 3 bases from J, with 15 bases between. CDR3 sequence (DNA): TGTGCCAGCAGCCTAGGGGAGGCAGCAGACTATGGCTACACCTTC. This codes for CASSLGEAADYGYTF.

J is TRBJ2-7 and V is TRBV6-4; maybe TRBD1 (5 bases). The V gene's germline CDR1 is MRHNA and CDR2 SNTAGT. CDR3 length equals 12 residues. The ends were cut back, 5 bases at V and 4 bases at J, with 9 bases in the middle. Here the CDR3 reads CASSTGWYEQYF. The CDR3 DNA sequence: TGTGCCAGCAGTACAGGATGGTACGAGCAGTACTTC.

As DNA, the CDR3 is TGTGCCAGCAGTTACTCGTCACATTATGGCACAGATACGCAGTATTTT. Protein product: CASSYSSHYGTDTQYF. V and J are TRBV6-5 and TRBJ2-3; D gene ambiguous. Trimming removed 0 bases at V and 1 base at J, with 11 bases between. The CDR3 sequence is 16 residues long. Germline V gene sequence: CDR1 MNHEY, CDR2 SVGAGI.

The chain has TRBV7-2 and TRBJ2-1; 7 nucleotides align to TRBD1. Trimming removed 7 bases from V and 1 base from J; junction bases left unmatched: 7. Germline V gene sequence: CDR1 SGHTA, CDR2 FQGNSA. CDR3 size: 15 residues. The CDR3 protein is CASTPRTGSYNEQFF. The CDR3 nucleotides are TGTGCCAGCACCCCTCGGACAGGATCCTACAATGAGCAGTTCTTC.

The chain has TRBV7-9 and TRBJ2-5; 10 bases match TRBD1. This CDR3 has 14 residues. Per germline, CDR1 SEHNR and CDR2 FQNEAQ (reference sequence). V was clipped by 3 bases and J by 4 bases; unmatched bases: 2. The CDR3 DNA reads as TGTGCCAGCAGCTTTTGGGACAGGGGAGAGACCCAGTACTTC. Translated, it gives CASSFWDRGETQYF.

The J gene is TRBJ2-5, the V gene TRBV2, with TRBD2 matching 9 bases. Germline values: CDR1 SNHLY, CDR2 FYNNEI. The CDR3 runs 16 residues. V dropped 7 bases and J dropped 5; count of bases not matched to a gene: 14. CDR3 residues: CASNRLAGVLGETQYF. Written as DNA, the CDR3 is TGTGCCAGCAATAGATTAGCGGGAGTCTTGGGGGAGACCCAGTACTTC.

Turning to this clone: Different DNA sequences within this sample yield the same CDR3. The J gene is TRBJ1-2, the V gene TRBV20-1; D not resolved. V lost 6 bases to trimming and J lost 2 bases, with 7 bases between them. The germline V gene has CDR1 DFQATT and CDR2 SNEGSKA (reference sequence). CDR3 length equals 11 residues. The CDR3 reads CSASQNYGYTF. CDR3 bases: TGCAGTGCGAGCCAAAACTATGGCTACACCTTC.

The rearrangement links TRBV28 to TRBJ1-2, with D perhaps matching TRBD1 (5 bases). V lost 6 bases and J lost 7, with 18 bases in between. Germline values: CDR1 MDHEN, CDR2 SYDVKM. The CDR3 totals 14 residues. CDR3 protein: CASRRVGRGVGYTF. In nucleotides, the CDR3 is TGTGCCAGCAGGCGTGTGGGACGGGGGGTTGGCTACACCTTC.

The chain is built from TRBV4-3 and TRBJ2-1, with 10 bases identical to TRBD1. The CDR3 totals 15 residues. CDR1 is LGHNA and CDR2 is YSLEER in the germline V gene. V shed 5 bases and J 9 bases; nucleotides not matched to a gene: 10. This chain's CDR3 is CASSSRDRGIAEQFF. In DNA, the CDR3 is TGCGCCAGCAGCTCCCGGGACAGGGGCATAGCTGAGCAGTTCTTC.

The count of this clone is one. The chain joins TRBV7-2 to TRBJ2-7, with a tentative D call TRBD1 (6 bases). V was trimmed by 5 bases and J by 3 bases, leaving 17 bases between them. CDR1 is SGHTA, CDR2 FQGNSA, per germline. CDR3 length: 15 residues. CDR3 sequence: CASSLGSGQIYEQYF. The DNA of the CDR3 is TGTGCCAGCAGCCTCGGTTCAGGACAGATCTACGAGCAGTACTTC.